This TCR beta chain was profiled in a study of PD-1 blockade in classical Hodgkin lymphoma (dated by TCRdb to between 2020 and 2021). Study-wide context: Nivolumab dosing was 3 mg/kg intravenously every 2 weeks, continuing until either disease progression or unacceptable toxicity. To define a peripheral blood immune signature of response to PD-1 blockade in classical Hodgkin lymphoma, the study combined TCR beta sequencing with CyTOF. What the authors observed across the whole study: Diversity was lower in patients who began nivolumab less than 1 year after ASCT, so these patients were left out of later analyses to avoid confounding by immune reconstitution. The study covered only a single clinical trial cohort, and the causes of the repertoire differences, possibly disease activity or prior therapy, were still not defined. Baseline diversity similar to that of newly diagnosed patients was observed in trial patients achieving complete response, whereas significantly lower diversity was observed in partial responders and progressors. A significant rise by C4D1 was seen in CD4+ but not CD8+ TCR diversity (p=0.0027 vs p=0.16), with the rise being most apparent in complete responders (p=0.02). Baseline TCR diversity was reported to be lower in newly diagnosed patients than in healthy donors, and even lower in relapsed/refractory patients.

Genomic DNA was extracted with the Qiagen DNeasy kit from unsorted PBMCs and from negatively selected CD4+ and CD8+ fractions. TCR beta CDR3 regions were subjected to amplification by immunoSEQ multiplex PCR with primers that anneal to V and J segments. Amplification bias was minimized using a synthetic immune receptor repertoire, and residual bias was removed computationally after sequencing. Per the original workflow: Repertoire diversity was quantified as the Shannon entropy index using custom Python scripts. The unsorted, CD4+ and CD8+ repertoires were each analyzed separately, with the exception of combined analyses, where CD4+ and CD8+ sequences were merged in silico. A clone counted as expanded when the clone's frequency after treatment rose at least 2-fold relative to C1D1, and clones undetected at baseline were given a pseudocount of 0.5. Singleton clones were defined as clones with 0 or 1 copy at C1D1, and non-singleton clones were defined as clones with 2 or more copies. Clones expanded in unsorted samples were labelled as CD4+, CD8+ or unknown by matching protein sequences in sorted samples from the same patient. Wilcoxon tests on paired samples were used to test diversity changes from C1D1 to C4D1. In its TCRdb copy, this immuneACCESS table keeps in-frame sequences only and misses some clones. Where compared with another copy, unresolved V genes explain less than half of these, and the others have no known cause. Clone size and the V and J calls come from that table; the DNA yielded D and trimming. This sample holds more than 95,000 clones; more than 70% were observed only once. The ten largest make up around a fifth of the sample.

According to the study, the label for this sample's time point signals: cycle 4 day 1 (C4D1), after five to seven weeks of nivolumab. Every trial patient had relapsed following autologous stem cell transplantation, and prior brentuximab vedotin exposure was what differed among cohorts A, B and C. The trial cohort included 50 or so patients with relapsed/refractory classical Hodgkin lymphoma, and each patient had a best overall response of complete response, partial response or progressive disease. Trial patients were treated with single-agent nivolumab in the multi-cohort phase II CheckMate 205 trial. Best overall response was determined by an independent review committee according to the 2007 International Working Group response criteria. PBMCs from the trial were collected at three points: immediately before nivolumab initiation (C1D1), and during therapy at cycle 2 day 1 and cycle 4 day 1. After peripheral blood was drawn into 8 mL Vacutainer Cell Preparation Tubes, PBMCs were isolated by centrifugation and then cryopreserved.

With regard to this clone: The antigen it binds to is not known. Qualities for individual bases were not recorded, and no much larger clone is one base off.

Via the germline V gene (reference sequence), CDR1 is LNHDA and CDR2 SQIVND. The CDR3 spans 19 residues, from the cysteine through the phenylalanine. The DNA shown is the 57-base CDR3, in frame from base 1. Trimmed from V: 0 bases; trimmed from J: 0 bases; junction bases lacking a gene match: 10. Sequenced here: peripheral blood mononuclear cells (PBMCs), sampled before the fourth cycle of nivolumab. The receptor was derived from a human donor with classical Hodgkin lymphoma. Recombination joined TRBV19 with TRBJ2-2; 7 junctional bases match TRBD2. Read as DNA, the sequence is TGTGCCAGTAGTATAGATCGGTGGCTAGCGGAGACGAACACCGGGGAGCTGTTTTTT. It codes for CASSIDRWLAETNTGELFF.